The rows below give T cell receptor beta chains drawn from one sample of a study of CD8 T cells in Susac syndrome. TCRdb passed the immunoSEQ multiplex PCR reads through MiXCR, listing each CDR3 protein once. The repertoire has about 180,000 distinct CDR3 sequences, around 94% of them found once; the top ten carry 0.085% to 0.1%. The sequenced sample was CD4+ T cells from PBMCs. The source is a human donor with Susac syndrome. The CDR3 runs from the conserved cysteine through the conserved F or W. Each record gives: V gene, D gene, CDR3 protein. A D gene is named only where the DNA matches it firmly.

v_gene: TRBV4-1
d_gene: -
CDR3aa: CASSQVQAYSYEQYF

v_gene: TRBV29-1
d_gene: -
CDR3aa: CSVRRAGLNTEAFF

v_gene: TRBV5-6
d_gene: TRBD1
CDR3aa: CASSWRGGAANSPLHF

v_gene: TRBV7-2
d_gene: TRBD2
CDR3aa: CASSVSSGNEQFF

v_gene: TRBV19
d_gene: -
CDR3aa: CASSTLARGANYGYTF

v_gene: TRBV20-1
d_gene: -
CDR3aa: CSASTDSYNEQFF

v_gene: TRBV18
d_gene: TRBD1
CDR3aa: CASSPLSGQLTDTQYF

v_gene: TRBV5-1
d_gene: TRBD2
CDR3aa: CASSSGTSGSNEQFF

v_gene: TRBV20-1
d_gene: -
CDR3aa: CSARHRNEQFF

v_gene: TRBV20-1
d_gene: -
CDR3aa: CSAGRGLATDNEQFF

v_gene: TRBV20-1
d_gene: -
CDR3aa: CSARQGPPRQETQYF

v_gene: TRBV20-1
d_gene: -
CDR3aa: CSASPARGGMRTEAFF

v_gene: TRBV5-1
d_gene: -
CDR3aa: CASSVGPSNTEAFF

v_gene: TRBV2
d_gene: -
CDR3aa: CASKRGREVELFF

v_gene: TRBV19
d_gene: TRBD1
CDR3aa: CASSMGQLNTEAFF

v_gene: TRBV4-3
d_gene: TRBD2
CDR3aa: CASSQDRLGLAGPSYEQYF

v_gene: TRBV2
d_gene: -
CDR3aa: CASSQRGTRGNTIYF

v_gene: TRBV14
d_gene: -
CDR3aa: CASSQVAGANVLTF

v_gene: TRBV28
d_gene: -
CDR3aa: CASSFSAGRGAFF

v_gene: TRBV20-1
d_gene: -
CDR3aa: CSARFKAYNEQFF

v_gene: TRBV10-3
d_gene: -
CDR3aa: CAISEGGQFEKLFF

v_gene: TRBV19
d_gene: -
CDR3aa: CASSNTETQYF

v_gene: TRBV21-1
d_gene: -
CDR3aa: CASSTHRGSKNIQYF

v_gene: TRBV12-3/TRBV12-4
d_gene: -
CDR3aa: CASSLGRKAGYTF

v_gene: TRBV12-3/TRBV12-4
d_gene: -
CDR3aa: CASSRGTLGGYTF

v_gene: TRBV3-1
d_gene: -
CDR3aa: CASSRRQSRDSREQFF

v_gene: TRBV4-2
d_gene: -
CDR3aa: CASSQADRNYGYTF

v_gene: TRBV4-2
d_gene: -
CDR3aa: CASSQGGGPRRGAFF

v_gene: TRBV6-2/TRBV6-3
d_gene: -
CDR3aa: CASSVRETQYF

v_gene: TRBV28
d_gene: -
CDR3aa: CASSSGGQNTEAFF

v_gene: TRBV19
d_gene: TRBD1
CDR3aa: CASRYPGRQGQAEAFF

v_gene: TRBV4-3
d_gene: -
CDR3aa: CASSPSPRGNTEAFF

v_gene: TRBV18
d_gene: -
CDR3aa: CASSPPPSGDEQFF

v_gene: TRBV30
d_gene: -
CDR3aa: CAVSPDPLFYGYTF

v_gene: TRBV20-1
d_gene: -
CDR3aa: CSAETTDTQYF

v_gene: TRBV20-1
d_gene: -
CDR3aa: CSARDRGTTEAFF

v_gene: TRBV7-8
d_gene: -
CDR3aa: CASSRGLPISYNEQFF

v_gene: TRBV28
d_gene: -
CDR3aa: CASSLNRVGGNEQFF

v_gene: TRBV4-1
d_gene: -
CDR3aa: CASSPWEGTQYF

v_gene: TRBV20-1
d_gene: TRBD1
CDR3aa: CSAETGGATANIQYF

v_gene: TRBV12-3/TRBV12-4
d_gene: -
CDR3aa: CASSLTGTAAYGYTF

v_gene: TRBV2
d_gene: TRBD1
CDR3aa: CASSLIRWTGENEKLFF

v_gene: TRBV29-1
d_gene: -
CDR3aa: CSVAPGAGNEQFF

v_gene: TRBV28
d_gene: TRBD1
CDR3aa: CASRMDRARGEAFF

v_gene: TRBV4-3
d_gene: TRBD2
CDR3aa: CASSQDLAGAGNIQYF

v_gene: TRBV5-1
d_gene: -
CDR3aa: CASSFGGETQYF

v_gene: TRBV6-1
d_gene: TRBD2
CDR3aa: CASRKHSGTSVKDTQYF

v_gene: TRBV20-1
d_gene: -
CDR3aa: CSARPVEGEHGIGELFF

v_gene: TRBV12-3/TRBV12-4
d_gene: TRBD2
CDR3aa: CASRRTSGRYEQYF

v_gene: TRBV7-2
d_gene: -
CDR3aa: CASSLDSRNEQFF

v_gene: TRBV9
d_gene: -
CDR3aa: CASSVGFAAEQETQYF

v_gene: TRBV29-1
d_gene: -
CDR3aa: CSVSGPTDTQYF

v_gene: TRBV30
d_gene: TRBD2
CDR3aa: CAWASRLAGGSSYNEQFF

v_gene: TRBV20-1
d_gene: TRBD2
CDR3aa: CSAYRLAGHNEQFF